This T cell receptor beta chain was retrieved from a study of graft-versus-host responses after intestinal transplantation. On the study more broadly: Transplants were multivisceral, liver-intestinal, or isolated intestinal. Study-level points and caveats: Allografts from individuals with graft-donor T cell macrochimerism displayed high graft-versus-host to host-versus-graft clonal ratios.

V shed 2 bases and J shed 4 bases, with 9 bases lying between them. CDR1 and CDR2 (germline): SGHDT, YYEEEE. This CDR3 region has 13 residues. Clones were sequenced by immunoSEQ multiplex PCR, and TCRdb holds only the in-frame ones, with some missing. The sample lists under 95,000 clones; roughly 80% were seen once. A word on this clone: Its antigen is undetermined.

V and J are TRBV5-6 and TRBJ1-2; D possibly corresponds to TRBD1 (5 bases). The TCR sequence derives from a human donor who received an intestinal transplant. The sequencing here drew on unstimulated CD4+ T cells sorted from spleen or lymph node cells, taken before intestinal transplant. The CDR3 protein is CASSFGGIYGYTF. The DNA for the CDR3 is TGTGCCAGCAGCTTTGGGGGGATCTATGGCTACACCTTC.